Listed here is a single T cell receptor beta chain. The same CDR3 arises from other DNA sequences in this sample as well. Methods used by the authors: Estimation of nucleated cell counts relied on the amplification of reference gene primers. Sequencing used immunoSEQ multiplex PCR; TCRdb keeps in-frame clones, though not all of them. The V and J calls and clone size were taken over from that table, and D and trimming were inferred from the DNA. The data hold about 500,000 clones, with 75% to 90% observed a single time. The CDR3 runs 14 residues. CDR1 is SGDLS, CDR2 YYNGEE, per germline. V lost 3 bases to trimming and J lost 0 bases; unmatched junction nucleotides: 1. Seattle researchers signed up patients amid active infection and tracked them longitudinally. The data belong to a study of blood T cell repertoires in COVID-19. Looking at the study overall: Samples taken during acute and convalescent COVID-19 were collected in the United States, Italy and Spain. Sample material is recorded as cDNA or gDNA derived from T cells, B-cell-depleted T cells, or PBMCs.

The clonotype originates from a man between 18 and 35 years old with COVID-19, enrolled during active disease. The chain recombines TRBV9 with TRBJ1-1; 8 bases align to TRBD1. Sequenced sample: peripheral blood. CDR3 loop: CASSATGVNTEAFF. Here the CDR3 DNA reads TGTGCCAGCAGCGCGACAGGGGTGAACACTGAAGCTTTCTTT. The full variable domain, completed using reference TRBV9 and TRBJ1-1, is DSGVTQTPKHLITATGQRVTLRCSPRSGDLSVYWYQQSLDQGLQFLIQYYNGEERAKGNILERFSAQQFPDLHSELNLSSLELGDSALYFCASSATGVNTEAFFGQGTRLTVV.